This paragraph covers one T cell receptor beta chain sequence. Its antigen is unknown. These data come from a study of T cell responses to AZD1222 COVID-19 vaccine. Regarding the study as a whole: Spike-specific TCR breadth and depth rose after two AZD1222 doses. Spike was spanned by vaccine-associated CD4 TCRs, which were dominant at 160-218 and 743-854. Donors were chiefly white British, with a greater number of females, and clonal diversity was perhaps underestimated.

The CDR3 is 16 residues long. The germline gives CDR1 SGHRS, CDR2 YFSETQ. V trimming: 4 bases; J trimming: 2 bases; junction bases outside the gene matches: 8. Generated by immunoSEQ multiplex PCR, the TCRdb table keeps only in-frame clones and is missing some. The sample yields 90,000 to 150,000 clones, about 90% seen once. Sequencing was performed on peripheral blood, taken on day 0 of AZD1222 vaccination. This chain connects TRBV5-1 to TRBJ1-3, with 8 bases lining up with TRBD1. This clonotype was obtained from an adult in good health. The CDR3 spells CASSPRQGAAGNTIYF. The CDR3, as DNA: TGCGCCAGCAGCCCGCGGCAGGGGGCAGCTGGAAACACCATATATTTT.